Each of the 27 T cell receptor beta chains below was sequenced from the same sample in a study of vaccination effects on CD4 cells after COVID-19. Their antigen targets remain unknown. Antigen-specific CD4+ T cell clonotypes were called by their expansion after viral peptide-pool culture in ViraFEST. A roughly 11-day culture period preceded the isolation of CD4+ T cells. Measured with immunoSEQ multiplex PCR; TCRdb has only the in-frame clones, and not every one. The sample lists some 79,000 clones, approximately 74% occurring once. Here the sequenced sample was CD4+ T cells from PBMCs cultured with HCoV-229E spike peptides, taken before COVID-19 vaccination. The receptor set was obtained from a human donor who received a COVID-19 vaccine.

The chain employs TRBV4-1 and TRBJ1-2; D is unclear. Trimming stripped 7 bases from V and 2 bases from J, with 26 bases between. The length of the CDR3 is 18 residues. CDR1 MGHRA and CDR2 YSYEKL come from the germline V gene. The CDR3 DNA sequence: TGCGCCAGCACACTCGCCGCCAGTAAGGGCACCCCCAACTATGGCTACACCTTC. This sequence encodes CASTLAASKGTPNYGYTF.

The chain links TRBV18 to TRBJ2-1; 9 bases fit TRBD2. The ends lost 5 bases at V and 3 bases at J; junction bases unmatched: 8. Germline loops: CDR1 KGHSH, CDR2 LQKENI. This CDR3 has 16 amino acids. The CDR3 nucleotides are TGTGCCAGCTCAAAGCTCTCTAGCGGGGTCTACAATGAGCAGTTCTTC. Protein: CASSKLSSGVYNEQFF. Looking up the rest from reference TRBV18 and TRBJ2-1 gives the full variable domain: NAGVMQNPRHLVRRRGQEARLRCSPMKGHSHVYWYRQLPEEGLKFMVYLQKENIIDESGMPKERFSAEFPKEGPSILRIQQVVRGDSAAYFCASSKLSSGVYNEQFFGPGTRLTVL.

The chain uses TRBV28 and TRBJ2-4; the match to TRBD2 covers 7 bases. The CDR3 loop spans 15 amino acids. Trimming removed 2 bases from V and 6 bases from J; junction bases left unmatched: 7. CDR1 and CDR2 (germline): MDHEN, SYDVKM. This CDR3 reads CASSLPGGRGNIQYF. DNA of the CDR3: TGTGCCAGCAGTTTACCGGGTGGGAGGGGAAACATTCAGTACTTC. Supplemented by reference TRBV28 and TRBJ2-4, the full variable domain reads DVKVTQSSRYLVKRTGEKVFLECVQDMDHENMFWYRQDPGLGLRLIYFSYDVKMKEKGDIPEGYSVSREKKERFSLILESASTNQTSMYLCASSLPGGRGNIQYFGAGTRLSVL.

This chain uses TRBV18 with TRBJ2-2; D is uncertain. The CDR3 loop spans 19 amino acids. The V gene's germline CDR1 is KGHSH and CDR2 LQKENI. With 3 bases removed from V and 0 bases from J, the gap between germline ends came to 20 bases. This CDR3 reads CASSPREAMRPTNTGELFF. For the CDR3, the DNA is TGTGCCAGCTCACCCCGAGAGGCCATGAGACCAACGAACACCGGGGAGCTGTTTTTT.

The chain links TRBV30 to TRBJ2-2; 9 bases line up with TRBD1. The CDR3 is made up of 14 amino acids. With 5 bases clipped from V and 6 bases from J, the junction kept 7 bases outside the gene matches. Germline V gene lookup returns CDR1 GTSNPN and CDR2 SVGIG (reference sequence). This CDR3 is CAWAGTGRSGELFF. CDR3 bases: TGTGCCTGGGCCGGGACAGGGAGGTCCGGGGAGCTGTTTTTT.

V is TRBV3-1 (or the pseudogene TRBV3-2) and J is TRBJ1-2, with no clear D. Per the germline V gene, CDR1 is LGHDT and CDR2 is YNNKEL (reference sequence). V shed 0 bases and J shed 4 bases, with 15 bases lying between them. The CDR3 is 16 residues long. The CDR3 reads CASSQELTLQLYGYTF. The CDR3 region has the DNA TGTGCCAGCAGCCAAGAACTCACGCTACAGCTCTATGGCTACACCTTC.

On this clone: No DNA is shown, since the ends of the CDR3 on it are uncertain; the CDR3 is the one TCRdb lists. This chain connects TRBV6-2 or TRBV6-3 to TRBJ1-1. Germline V gene lookup returns CDR1 MNHEY and CDR2 SVGEGT. Termini included, the CDR3 measures 17 amino acids. The CDR3 sequence is CASSSSVEAFMNTEAFF.

The sample holds a few counts of this clone. The V gene is TRBV30, the J gene TRBJ1-2; D is ambiguous. The V end lost 4 bases, the J end lost 0 bases, and 9 bases lay between the germline ends. The CDR3 extends over 13 amino acids. Germline loops: CDR1 GTSNPN, CDR2 SVGIG (reference sequence). In nucleotides, the CDR3 is TGTGCCTGGACTGGCAGTCCTAACTATGGCTACACCTTC. The encoded protein is CAWTGSPNYGYTF.

The rearrangement links TRBV4-2 to TRBJ2-2, with 13 bases fitting TRBD2. CDR3 length: 16 residues. Looked up from germline, CDR1 is LGHNA and CDR2 is YNFKEQ. Trimming took 0 bases from V and 6 from J; bases not matched to a gene: 1. CDR3 sequence: CASSQELAGGPGELFF. The CDR3 DNA is TGTGCCAGCAGCCAAGAACTAGCGGGGGGGCCCGGGGAGCTGTTTTTT.

J is TRBJ1-1 and V is TRBV7-2; 11 bases are a match to TRBD1. Germline V lookup: CDR1 SGHTA, CDR2 FQGNSA. V gave up 5 bases and J gave up 4 bases; unmatched junction bases: 9. The CDR3 consists of 16 residues. The CDR3 DNA reads as TGTGCCAGCAGCCCTAGGACAGGGGGCTTGGGCACTGAAGCTTTCTTT. Amino acids: CASSPRTGGLGTEAFF.

The chain carries TRBV5-1 and TRBJ1-3, with D tentatively TRBD1 (5 bases). CDR3 size: 15 residues. Per the germline V gene, CDR1 is SGHRS and CDR2 is YFSETQ. The V gene lost 0 bases and the J gene lost 2 bases, with 9 bases spanning the gap. The CDR3: CASSLDGGTGNTIYF. Here the CDR3 DNA reads TGCGCCAGCAGCTTGGATGGGGGAACTGGAAACACCATATATTTT. The whole variable domain, filled in from reference TRBV5-1 and TRBJ1-3, reads KAGVTQTPRYLIKTRGQQVTLSCSPISGHRSVSWYQQTPGQGLQFLFEYFSETQRNKGNFPGRFSGRQFSNSRSEMNVSTLELGDSALYLCASSLDGGTGNTIYFGEGSWLTVV.

The chain uses TRBV7-3 and TRBJ2-4; D might be TRBD1 (5 bases). This CDR3 has 20 amino acids. Germline V gene lookup returns CDR1 SGHTA and CDR2 FQGTGA. Trimming stripped 1 base from V and 0 bases from J, with 22 bases between. CDR3 coding DNA: TGTGCCAGCAGCTTAATTAGGGGCGGCTGGGCAATGCTAGCCAAAAACATTCAGTACTTC. This gives the protein CASSLIRGGWAMLAKNIQYF.

This chain connects TRBV5-1 to TRBJ1-2, with D tentatively TRBD1 (6 bases). V lost 3 bases and J 4 bases, leaving 16 bases between the germline ends. Germline V gene sequence: CDR1 SGHRS, CDR2 YFSETQ. The CDR3 contains 15 residues. The CDR3 sequence: CASSSRDIGGYGYTF. CDR3 bases: TGCGCCAGCAGCTCCCGGGACATTGGCGGCTATGGCTACACCTTC.

This rearrangement joins TRBV18 to TRBJ1-4; the D is unclear. V shed 3 bases and J shed 5 bases, with 7 bases lying between them. The CDR3 has 13 residues. The germline V gene encodes CDR1 KGHSH and CDR2 LQKENI. The CDR3 is CASSPGLNEKLFF. In nucleotides, the CDR3 is TGTGCCAGCTCACCGGGTCTGAATGAAAAACTGTTTTTT. Full variable domain (missing parts from reference TRBV18 and TRBJ1-4): NAGVMQNPRHLVRRRGQEARLRCSPMKGHSHVYWYRQLPEEGLKFMVYLQKENIIDESGMPKERFSAEFPKEGPSILRIQQVVRGDSAAYFCASSPGLNEKLFFGSGTQLSVL.

The chain joins TRBV6-5 to TRBJ2-2, with TRBD2 as a possible D gene (6 bases). This CDR3 spans 12 amino acids. The germline V gene encodes CDR1 MNHEY and CDR2 SVGAGI. V gave up 6 bases and J gave up 6 bases, with 8 bases separating them. CDR3 nucleotide sequence: TGTGCCAGCAGGCGGGGAGCCGGGGAGCTGTTTTTT. This gives the protein CASRRGAGELFF.

This clone was picked up one time. The chain has TRBV5-6 and TRBJ2-5; perhaps TRBD2 as D (7 bases). V was cut by 6 bases and J by 4 bases, with 16 bases left in between. The CDR3 has 14 residues. In germline, CDR1 is SGHDT, CDR2 YYEEEE. The CDR3, as DNA: TGTGCCAGCACCTTAGGACTAGGGGGAGAGACCCAGTACTTC. This translates into CASTLGLGGETQYF.

The rearrangement uses TRBV19 and TRBJ2-3; 14 bases align to TRBD2. The V and J ends lost 6 bases and 5 bases, in that order; junction bases with no gene match: 7. The CDR3 extends over 16 amino acids. CDR1 is LNHDA, CDR2 SQIVND, per germline (reference sequence). CDR3 nucleotide sequence: TGTGCCAGTAGCTCGACTAGCGGGGGGGCAGGAGATACGCAGTATTTT. It specifies CASSSTSGGAGDTQYF.

The rearrangement joins TRBV15 to TRBJ1-5, with D possibly being TRBD1 (6 bases). Deletions cut 3 bases from V and 2 bases from J, with 14 bases between. Germline values: CDR1 LNHNV, CDR2 YYDKDF (reference sequence). The CDR3 extends over 16 amino acids. For the CDR3, the DNA is TGTGCCACCAGCAGGGGACACGGGGGGGGCAATCAGCCCCAGCATTTT. Translated, it gives CATSRGHGGGNQPQHF. Looking up the rest from reference TRBV15 and TRBJ1-5 gives the full variable domain: DAMVIQNPRYQVTQFGKPVTLSCSQTLNHNVMYWYQQKSSQAPKLLFHYYDKDFNNEADTPDNFQSRRPNTSFCFLDIRSPGLGDTAMYLCATSRGHGGGNQPQHFGDGTRLSIL.

The chain carries TRBV10-1 and TRBJ2-3; D may be TRBD2 (5 bases). The ends were cut back, 0 bases at V and 6 bases at J, with 7 bases in the middle. CDR1 is WNHNN and CDR2 is SYGVQD in the germline V gene (reference sequence). The length of the CDR3 is 13 residues. CDR3 sequence: CASSESRADTQYF. The CDR3 DNA sequence: TGCGCCAGCAGTGAGTCGAGGGCCGATACGCAGTATTTT.

The chain carries TRBV5-1 and TRBJ2-7; D is uncertain. Germline V lookup: CDR1 SGHRS, CDR2 YFSETQ. The V and J ends lost 0 bases and 4 bases respectively, with 11 bases between them. This CDR3 has 14 residues. The CDR3 DNA follows: TGCGCCAGCAGCTTGGCCCCCAACATATACGAGCAGTACGTC. Translation: CASSLAPNIYEQYV.

The V gene is TRBV6-4, the J gene TRBJ2-2, with unresolved D. V gave up 4 bases and J gave up 4 bases, with 13 bases separating them. This CDR3 region has 15 residues. Per the germline V gene, CDR1 is MRHNA and CDR2 is SNTAGT. CDR3 in DNA: TGTGCCAGCAGTGTTAGTAGGTCAAGCACCGGGGAGCTGTTTTTT. Translation gives CASSVSRSSTGELFF.

The genes are TRBV19 and TRBJ1-1; 7 bases match TRBD1. Unmatched junction bases numbered 12, after V lost 5 bases and J lost 0 bases. This CDR3 comprises 17 residues. Germline lookup yields CDR1 LNHDA and CDR2 SQIVND (reference sequence). CDR3 in amino acids: CASSHNPGQTMNTEAFF. CDR3 DNA: TGTGCCAGTAGTCATAACCCGGGACAGACCATGAACACTGAAGCTTTCTTT.

The V gene is TRBV21-1, the J gene TRBJ1-6; whether TRBD1, the table's D call, matches the DNA was not checked. TRBV21-1 is a documented pseudogene. The CDR3 is 18 amino acids. The CDR3 protein is CASSTGQGNLRHNSPLHF. The CDR3 bases are TGTGCCAGCAGCACGGGACAGGGCAACCTGAGGCATAATTCACCCCTCCACTTT.

This rearrangement joins TRBV7-9 to TRBJ2-5; D is possibly TRBD1 (6 bases). Germline V CDR1 and CDR2: SEHNR, FQNEAQ (reference sequence). The CDR3 runs to 14 residues. The V end was cut by 2 bases, the J end by 1 base, with 8 bases between. DNA of the CDR3: TGTGCCAGCAGCTTAAGGACAGTCCAAGAGACCCAGTACTTC. This sequence encodes CASSLRTVQETQYF.

This clone was picked up one time. CDR3: CASSLGPRGQETQYF. CDR3 nucleotides: TGCGCCAGCAGCTTGGGTCCGAGGGGCCAAGAGACCCAGTACTTC. The chain couples TRBV5-1 to TRBJ2-5; D may be TRBD1 or TRBD2 (5 bases each). With 0 bases removed from V and 1 base from J, the gap between germline ends came to 10 bases. The CDR3 length is 15 residues. The germline V gene has CDR1 SGHRS and CDR2 YFSETQ. Variable domain in full (rest from reference TRBV5-1 and TRBJ2-5): KAGVTQTPRYLIKTRGQQVTLSCSPISGHRSVSWYQQTPGQGLQFLFEYFSETQRNKGNFPGRFSGRQFSNSRSEMNVSTLELGDSALYLCASSLGPRGQETQYFGPGTRLLVL.

The J gene is TRBJ1-2, the V gene TRBV24-1; D is possibly TRBD1 (5 bases). Trimming left V 1 base short and J 6 bases short, with 8 bases between. The CDR3 loop spans 13 amino acids. The germline V gene encodes CDR1 KGHDR and CDR2 SFDVKD. CDR3: CATSDLTGNGYTF. The CDR3 DNA follows: TGTGCCACCAGTGATTTAACAGGCAATGGCTACACCTTC.

J is TRBJ1-4 and V is TRBV6-1; D is unclear. The V gene's germline CDR1 is MNHNS and CDR2 SASEGT. This CDR3 has 14 amino acids. V was trimmed by 4 bases and J by 7 bases, leaving 13 bases between them. CDR3 loop: CASSGDRRFEKLFF. As DNA, the CDR3 is TGTGCCAGCAGTGGGGATCGACGGTTTGAAAAACTGTTTTTT.